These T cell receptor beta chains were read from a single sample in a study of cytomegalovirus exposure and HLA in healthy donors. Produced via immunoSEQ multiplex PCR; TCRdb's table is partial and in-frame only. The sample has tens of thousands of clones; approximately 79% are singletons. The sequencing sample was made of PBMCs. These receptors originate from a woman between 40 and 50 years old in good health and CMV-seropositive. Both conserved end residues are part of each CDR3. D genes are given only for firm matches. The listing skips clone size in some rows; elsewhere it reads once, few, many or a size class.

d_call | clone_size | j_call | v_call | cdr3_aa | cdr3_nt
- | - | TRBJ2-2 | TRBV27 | CASNKGFGELFF | TGTGCCAGCAATAAGGGGTTCGGGGAGCTGTTTTTT
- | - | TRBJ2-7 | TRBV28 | CASSLDTGNISYEQYF | TGTGCCAGCAGTTTAGATACAGGGAATATTTCCTACGAGCAGTACTTC
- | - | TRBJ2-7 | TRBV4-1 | CASSQVGRLYEQYF | TGCGCCAGCAGCCAAGTCGGCAGACTCTACGAGCAGTACTTC
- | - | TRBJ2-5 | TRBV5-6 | CASSLAGGGGGETQYF | TGTGCCAGCAGCTTGGCGGGCGGCGGAGGCGGAGAGACCCAGTACTTC
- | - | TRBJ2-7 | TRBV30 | CAWSVRGTYEQYF | TGTGCCTGGAGTGTACGGGGAACCTACGAGCAGTACTTC
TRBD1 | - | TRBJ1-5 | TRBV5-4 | CASSLKQSRTGGNQPQHF | TGTGCCAGCAGCTTGAAACAAAGTCGGACAGGGGGCAATCAGCCCCAGCATTTT
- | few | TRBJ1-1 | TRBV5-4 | CASSLGVPAPMNTEAFF | TGTGCCAGCAGCTTGGGAGTTCCCGCCCCTATGAACACTGAAGCTTTCTTT
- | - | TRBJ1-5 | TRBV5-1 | CASSLDGGYSNQPQHF | TGCGCCAGCAGCTTGGACGGAGGGTATAGCAATCAGCCCCAGCATTTT
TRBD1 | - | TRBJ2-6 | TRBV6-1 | CASRAGGSGANVLTF | TGTGCCAGCAGGGCAGGGGGCTCTGGGGCCAACGTCCTGACTTTC
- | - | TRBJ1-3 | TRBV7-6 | CASSLQGSGNTIYF | TGTGCCAGCAGCCTACAGGGATCTGGAAACACCATATATTTT
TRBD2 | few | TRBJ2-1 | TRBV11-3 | CASSQASTSGVAYNEQFF | TGTGCCAGCAGCCAAGCGTCGACTAGCGGGGTAGCCTACAATGAGCAGTTCTTC
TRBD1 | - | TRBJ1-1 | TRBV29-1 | CSVAGQGGNTEAFF | TGCAGCGTTGCGGGACAGGGAGGGAACACTGAAGCTTTCTTT
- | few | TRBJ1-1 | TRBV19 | CASSAGRTEAFF | TGTGCCAGTAGTGCGGGGAGGACTGAAGCTTTCTTT
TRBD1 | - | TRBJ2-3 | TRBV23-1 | CASSQRDRLTSTDTQYF | TGCGCCAGCAGTCAACGGGACAGACTAACTAGCACAGATACGCAGTATTTT
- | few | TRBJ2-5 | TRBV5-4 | CASRPKQGQETQYF | TGTGCCAGCAGACCTAAGCAGGGGCAAGAGACCCAGTACTTC
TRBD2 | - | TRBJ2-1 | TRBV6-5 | CATRGGAHEQFF | TGTGCCACCCGGGGGGGAGCCCATGAGCAGTTCTTC
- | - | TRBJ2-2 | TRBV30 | CAWKNSANTGELFF | TGTGCCTGGAAAAATTCAGCGAACACCGGGGAGCTGTTTTTT
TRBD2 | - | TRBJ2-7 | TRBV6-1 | CASSENGYGGGPGEQYF | TGTGCCAGCAGTGAAAACGGGTATGGCGGGGGGCCAGGGGAGCAGTACTTC
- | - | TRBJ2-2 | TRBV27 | CASSAGQINTGELFF | TGTGCCAGCAGTGCGGGACAGATAAACACCGGGGAGCTGTTTTTT
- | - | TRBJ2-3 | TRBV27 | CASSIVGGTDTQYF | TGTGCCAGCAGTATTGTAGGGGGCACAGATACGCAGTATTTT
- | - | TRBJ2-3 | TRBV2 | CASQRTNTDTQYF | TGTGCCAGTCAGCGGACCAACACAGATACGCAGTATTTT
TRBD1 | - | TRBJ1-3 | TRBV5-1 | CASSLAGQVSGNTIYF | TGCGCCAGCAGCTTGGCCGGACAGGTCTCTGGAAACACCATATATTTT
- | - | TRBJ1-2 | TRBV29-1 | CSVEDRGYGYTF | TGCAGCGTTGAAGACAGAGGTTATGGCTACACCTTC
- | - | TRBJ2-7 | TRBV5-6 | CASSWGAFTSEDYEQYF | TGTGCCAGCAGCTGGGGGGCCTTCACTAGCGAGGACTACGAGCAGTACTTC
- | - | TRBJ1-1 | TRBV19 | CASSISGGAAHEAFF | TGTGCCAGTAGTATATCCGGTGGGGCGGCACATGAAGCTTTCTTT
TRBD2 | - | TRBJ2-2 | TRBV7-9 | CASSWTSGRTGELFF | TGTGCCAGCAGCTGGACTAGCGGGAGAACCGGGGAGCTGTTTTTT
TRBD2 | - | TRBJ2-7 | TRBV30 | CAWAIRGGRLAGSGEQYF | TGTGCCTGGGCGATCCGCGGGGGCCGACTAGCGGGGAGTGGCGAGCAGTACTTC
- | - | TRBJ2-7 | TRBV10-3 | CAIRVQPGYEQYF | TGTGCCATCAGGGTCCAGCCGGGCTACGAGCAGTACTTC
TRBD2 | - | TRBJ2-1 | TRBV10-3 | CAISAIIAGGFHEQFF | TGTGCCATCAGTGCGATCATAGCGGGAGGGTTCCATGAGCAGTTCTTC
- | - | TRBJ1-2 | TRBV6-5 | CASSSGLGGRGYTF | TGTGCCAGCAGTTCCGGCCTGGGGGGGCGAGGCTACACCTTC
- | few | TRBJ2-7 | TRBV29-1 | CSAARLSSYEQYF | TGCAGCGCTGCACGGTTATCATCCTACGAGCAGTACTTC
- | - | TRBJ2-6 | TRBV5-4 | CASSLAWNGGANVLTF | TGTGCCAGCAGCTTGGCGTGGAACGGGGGGGCCAACGTCCTGACTTTC
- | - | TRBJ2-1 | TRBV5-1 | CASTHEGGPDEQFF | TGCGCCAGCACTCATGAGGGGGGGCCGGATGAGCAGTTCTTC
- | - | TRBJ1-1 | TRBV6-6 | CASSFAMNTEAFF | TGTGCCAGCAGTTTCGCGATGAACACTGAAGCTTTCTTT
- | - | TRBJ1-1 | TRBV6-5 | CASSYSRALNTEAFF | TGTGCCAGCAGTTACTCGAGGGCGCTGAACACTGAAGCTTTCTTT
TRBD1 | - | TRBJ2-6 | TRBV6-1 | CASSGRGQSGANVLTF | TGTGCCAGCAGTGGCCGGGGACAGTCTGGGGCCAACGTCCTGACTTTC
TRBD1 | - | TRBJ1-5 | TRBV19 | CASSFRQGGNQPQHF | TGTGCCAGTAGTTTTCGACAGGGCGGTAATCAGCCCCAGCATTTT
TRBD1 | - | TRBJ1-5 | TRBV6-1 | CASSTGDWSNQPQHF | TGTGCCAGCAGTACAGGGGATTGGAGCAATCAGCCCCAGCATTTT
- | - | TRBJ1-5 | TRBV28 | CASSLWTGRSNQPQHF | TGTGCCAGCAGTTTATGGACAGGTAGAAGCAATCAGCCCCAGCATTTT
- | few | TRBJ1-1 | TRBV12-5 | CASGSLPPPGGRSEAFF | TGTGCTAGTGGTTCGCTCCCCCCACCGGGGGGGAGGTCTGAAGCTTTCTTT
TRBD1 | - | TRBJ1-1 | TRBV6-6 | CASGTGGMNTEAFF | TGTGCCAGCGGAACAGGGGGGATGAACACTGAAGCTTTCTTT
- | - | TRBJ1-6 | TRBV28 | CASSPGIVTLHF | TGTGCCAGCAGTCCAGGGATTGTGACCCTCCACTTT
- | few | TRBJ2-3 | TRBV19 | CASSIDQGTDTQYF | TGTGCCAGTAGTATAGACCAGGGCACAGATACGCAGTATTTT
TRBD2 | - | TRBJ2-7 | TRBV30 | CAWTSGGAHEQYF | TGTGCCTGGACTAGCGGGGGGGCCCACGAGCAGTACTTC
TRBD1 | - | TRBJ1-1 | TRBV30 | CAWRLGTGSMNTEAFF | TGTGCCTGGAGACTAGGGACAGGGTCAATGAACACTGAAGCTTTCTTT
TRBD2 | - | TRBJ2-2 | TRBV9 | CASSVDSGYFTGELFF | TGTGCCAGCAGCGTAGATAGCGGGTACTTCACCGGGGAGCTGTTTTTT
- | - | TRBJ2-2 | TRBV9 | CASSAPSQPGQQNTGELFF | TGTGCCAGCAGCGCGCCCAGCCAACCGGGACAACAGAACACCGGGGAGCTGTTTTTT
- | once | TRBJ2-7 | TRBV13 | CASSHIARYEQYF | TGTGCCAGCAGCCACATTGCCCGCTACGAGCAGTACTTC
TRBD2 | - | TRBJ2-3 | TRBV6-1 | CASSESGGYPDTQYF | TGTGCCAGCAGTGAATCGGGAGGGTATCCAGATACGCAGTATTTT
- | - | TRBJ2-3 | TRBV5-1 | CASSSQLFTQYF | TGCGCCAGCAGCTCCCAGTTATTCACGCAGTATTTT
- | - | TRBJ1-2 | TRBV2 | CASTYGGNYGYTF | TGTGCCAGCACCTATGGGGGCAACTATGGCTACACCTTC